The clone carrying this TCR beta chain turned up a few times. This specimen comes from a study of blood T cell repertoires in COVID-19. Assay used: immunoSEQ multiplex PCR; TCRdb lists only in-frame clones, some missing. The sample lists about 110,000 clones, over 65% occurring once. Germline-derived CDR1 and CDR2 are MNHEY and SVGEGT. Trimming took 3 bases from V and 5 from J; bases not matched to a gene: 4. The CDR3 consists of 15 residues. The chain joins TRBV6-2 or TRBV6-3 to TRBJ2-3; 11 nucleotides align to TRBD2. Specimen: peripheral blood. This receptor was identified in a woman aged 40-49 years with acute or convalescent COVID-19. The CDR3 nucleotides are TGTGCCAGCAGTTATTTAGCGGGGGGGGGAGATACGCAGTATTTT. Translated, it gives CASSYLAGGGDTQYF.